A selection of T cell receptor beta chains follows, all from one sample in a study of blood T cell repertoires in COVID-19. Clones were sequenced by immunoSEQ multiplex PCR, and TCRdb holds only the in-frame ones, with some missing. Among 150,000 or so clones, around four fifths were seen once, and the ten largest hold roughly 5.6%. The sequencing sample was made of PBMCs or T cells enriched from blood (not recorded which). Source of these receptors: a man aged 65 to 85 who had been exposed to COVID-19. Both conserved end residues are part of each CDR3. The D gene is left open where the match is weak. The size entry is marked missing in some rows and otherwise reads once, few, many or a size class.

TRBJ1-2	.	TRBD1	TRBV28	TGTGCCAGCAGCCCCGGACAGGGAGGGTATGGCTACACCTTC	CASSPGQGGYGYTF
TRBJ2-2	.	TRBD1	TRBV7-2	TGTGCCAGCAGCACTTACAGGGGGCGGGGCGGGGAGCTGTTTTTT	CASSTYRGRGGELFF
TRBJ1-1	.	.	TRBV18	TGTGCCAGCTCACCTCTAGATCCAGATGAAGCTTTCTTT	CASSPLDPDEAFF
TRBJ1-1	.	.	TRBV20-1	TGCAGTGCTAGTGGTGGGGGGTCGGAGAACACTGAAGCTTTCTTT	CSASGGGSENTEAFF
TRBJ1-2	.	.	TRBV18	TGTGCCAGCTCACCTTCAGGAGGCGATGGCTACACCTTC	CASSPSGGDGYTF
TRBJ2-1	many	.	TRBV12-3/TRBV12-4	TGTGCCAGCAGCCTACAGGGGAGGAATGAGCAGTTCTTC	CASSLQGRNEQFF
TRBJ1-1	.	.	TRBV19	TGTGCCACCACGAGAAGGGGCTACACTGAAGCTTTCTTT	CATTRRGYTEAFF
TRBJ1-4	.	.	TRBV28	TGTGCCAGCAGTTTTATTGGGGAAACCCTTGGGGGGGGAAAACTGTTTTTT	CASSFIGETLGGGKLFF
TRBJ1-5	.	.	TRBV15	TGTGCCACCAGCAGAGATCGTAGGGGAACCAATCAGCCCCAGCATTTT	CATSRDRRGTNQPQHF
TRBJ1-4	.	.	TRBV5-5	TGTGCCAGCAGCTCTGGCCTGATTAATGAAAAACTGTTTTTT	CASSSGLINEKLFF
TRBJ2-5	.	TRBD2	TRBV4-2	TGTGCCAGCAGCCATCGAGCGGGGGGCCAAGAGACCCAGTACTTC	CASSHRAGGQETQYF
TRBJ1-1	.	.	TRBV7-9	TGTGCCAGCAGCCTCTTAAGGGGGGAAGCTTTCTTT	CASSLLRGEAFF
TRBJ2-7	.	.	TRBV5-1	TGCGCCAGCAGCTGGGCCGGGAACGAGCAGTACTTC	CASSWAGNEQYF
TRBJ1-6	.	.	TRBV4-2	TGTGCCAGCAGCCAGGCCACCGGGTCCTCCTATAATTCACCCCTCCACTTT	CASSQATGSSYNSPLHF
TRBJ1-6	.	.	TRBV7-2	TGTGCCAGCAGCTTAGCGTTTAGGGGACTCCGATGGGGGTCACCCCTCCACTTT	CASSLAFRGLRWGSPLHF
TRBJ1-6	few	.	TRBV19	TGTGCCAGTAGTATATCACATACCCAAGAAACGTCACCCCTCCACTTT	CASSISHTQETSPLHF
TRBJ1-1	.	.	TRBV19	TGTGCCAGTAGTACCAACCCGACAGTTTTGAACACTGAAGCTTTCTTT	CASSTNPTVLNTEAFF
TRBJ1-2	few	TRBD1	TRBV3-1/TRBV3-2	TGTGCCAGCAGCCAAGGTCCCGGGACAGGTACCTATGGCTACACCTTC	CASSQGPGTGTYGYTF
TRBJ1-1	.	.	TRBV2	TGTGCCAGCAGCCCAACGTTGGGCAGCACTGAAGCTTTCTTT	CASSPTLGSTEAFF
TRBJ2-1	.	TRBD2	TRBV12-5	TGTGCTAGTGGTTTGGTAAGCGGGGGGGCCGATGAGCAGTTCTTC	CASGLVSGGADEQFF
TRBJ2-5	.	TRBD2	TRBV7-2	TGTGCCAGCAGCTTAGAGGGGACTAGCGGGGGAGAGACCCAGTACTTC	CASSLEGTSGGETQYF
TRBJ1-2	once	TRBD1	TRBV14	TGTGCCAGCAGCCAAGGGGGACAGGGAGCTGGCTACACCTTC	CASSQGGQGAGYTF
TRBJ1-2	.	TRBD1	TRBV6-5	TGTGCCAGCAGTTTAACTGACAGGGACTATGGCTACACCTTC	CASSLTDRDYGYTF
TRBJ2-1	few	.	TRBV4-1	TGCGCCAGCAGCCTTGGGAGGGGGGGCGCCAATGAGCAGTTCTTC	CASSLGRGGANEQFF
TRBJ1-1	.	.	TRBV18	TGTGCCAGCTCACCGGAGGTAAGCGTTGAAGCTTTCTTT	CASSPEVSVEAFF
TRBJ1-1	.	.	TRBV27	TGTGCCAGCGGGAACAGGGCTATGAACACTGAAGCTTTCTTT	CASGNRAMNTEAFF
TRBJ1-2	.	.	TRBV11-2	TGTGCCAGCAGCCCCTCACGAGCTTTCTATGGCTACACCTTC	CASSPSRAFYGYTF
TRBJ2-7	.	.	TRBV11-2	TGTGCCAGCAACTCTAGGGGGTTGCCGCAGGGGACCTCCTACGAGCAGTACTTC	CASNSRGLPQGTSYEQYF
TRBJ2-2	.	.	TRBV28	TGTGCCAGCAGCCTCGCGACCGGGGAGCTGTTTTTT	CASSLATGELFF
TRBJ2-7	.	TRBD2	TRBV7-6	TGTGCCAGCAGCTTAGGGGAGGCTAGCGGGGTCTACGAGCAGTACTTC	CASSLGEASGVYEQYF
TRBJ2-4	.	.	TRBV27	TGTGCCAGCAGTCGTAAGGGGGGAGGGAGTGCCAAAAACATTCAGTACTTC	CASSRKGGGSAKNIQYF
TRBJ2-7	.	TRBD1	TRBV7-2	TGTGCCAGCAGCGGAGGGACAGGCGTCGCCTACGAGCAGTACTTC	CASSGGTGVAYEQYF
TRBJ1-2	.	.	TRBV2	TGTGCCAGCGGACACTCACTCTATGGCTACACCTTC	CASGHSLYGYTF
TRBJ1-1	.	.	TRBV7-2	TGTGCCAGCAGCTTAGTAACCGGTCACACTGAAGCTTTCTTT	CASSLVTGHTEAFF
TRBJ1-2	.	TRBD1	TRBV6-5	TGTGCCAGCAGACTGGACAGGGTGAGCGGCTACACCTTC	CASRLDRVSGYTF
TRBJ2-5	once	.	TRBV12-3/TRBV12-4	TGTGCCAGCAGTCCGACAGCTCAAGAGACCCAGTACTTC	CASSPTAQETQYF
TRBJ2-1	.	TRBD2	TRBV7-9	TGTGCCAGCAGCTTAGATGGGACTACGTTCCTCTATATCAATGAGCAGTTCTTC	CASSLDGTTFLYINEQFF
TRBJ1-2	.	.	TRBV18	TGTGCCAGCTCCCGGACGGGGGGTAACTATGGCTACACCTTC	CASSRTGGNYGYTF
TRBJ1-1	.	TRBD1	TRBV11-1	TGTGCCAGCAGGGGAACAGGGGGGATGGGCACTGAAGCTTTCTTT	CASRGTGGMGTEAFF
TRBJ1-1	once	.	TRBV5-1	TGCGCCAGCAGCACCCGGCAGGGGCAAAGGCACACTGAAGCTTTCTTT	CASSTRQGQRHTEAFF
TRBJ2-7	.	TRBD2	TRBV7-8	TGTGCCAGTGGACTAGCGGTCTCCTACGAGCAGTACTTC	CASGLAVSYEQYF
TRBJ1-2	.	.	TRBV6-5	TGTGCCAGCAGTTCCAGGGCCCGGAACTATGGCTACACCTTC	CASSSRARNYGYTF
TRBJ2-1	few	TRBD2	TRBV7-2	TGTGCCAGCAGCTTAGCCCCATTGACTAGCGGGGTCCCCAGCTCCTACAATGAGCAGTTCTTC	CASSLAPLTSGVPSSYNEQFF
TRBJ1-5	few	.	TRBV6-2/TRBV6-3	TGTGCCAGCAGTTACTCGTCCAGGGGCCATCAGCCCCAGCATTTT	CASSYSSRGHQPQHF
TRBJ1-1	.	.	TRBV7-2	TGTGCCAGCACCCCCGGCAGGGTGAACACTGAAGCTTTCTTT	CASTPGRVNTEAFF
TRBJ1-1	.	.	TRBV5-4	TGTGCCAGCAGCCTAGGAACAGGGATGAACACTGAAGCTTTCTTT	CASSLGTGMNTEAFF
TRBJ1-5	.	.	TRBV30	TGTGCCTGGAGCCAGTCCAGGGGCGCGCCTTTTAAGGGTCAGCCCCAGCATTTT	CAWSQSRGAPFKGQPQHF
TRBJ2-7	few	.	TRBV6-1	TGTGCCAGCAGTGAAGAAGTAGGCAGGCCAAACGAGCAGTACTTC	CASSEEVGRPNEQYF
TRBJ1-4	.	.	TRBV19	TGTGCCAGTACCCCCGTTTTTGGGGCGCGGGAAAAACTGTTTTTT	CASTPVFGAREKLFF
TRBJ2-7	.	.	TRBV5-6	TGTGCCAGCAGCTCGGTCACAGGAGCCTCCTACGAGCAGTACTTC	CASSSVTGASYEQYF
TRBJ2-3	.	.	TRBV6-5	TGTGCCAGCAGTCTGGGACTTGGAGGGAGGGATACGCAGTATTTT	CASSLGLGGRDTQYF
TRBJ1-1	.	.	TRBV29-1	TGCAGCGTTAGCAGGGAGGCTGAAGCTTTCTTT	CSVSREAEAFF
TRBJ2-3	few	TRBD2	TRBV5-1	TGCGCCAGCAGCTCGCCTAGCGGGGGGGATACGCAGTATTTT	CASSSPSGGDTQYF